The present T cell receptor (beta chain) was sequenced within a study of beta chain features in type 1 diabetes listed by TCRdb under 2018. About the study as a whole: No differences in mean age, gender distribution, total cell number or subset yield were found between patients and healthy donors. A total of under 140,000,000 sorted cells were examined across all samples, and the number of cells per subset was strongly correlated with RNA yield. The study compared TCRB repertoires of sorted circulating CD4+ T cell subsets between recently diagnosed type 1 diabetes patients and matched healthy donors. Whereas all 30 or so donors provided naive and central memory subsets, regulatory and stem cell-like memory subsets were isolated from just 8 patients and roughly 8 healthy donors. Beyond this particular receptor, the publication reports: Because small numbers of individuals were included in the HLA sub-analyses, any influence of HLA type on TCRB rearrangement was left unresolved. In all four CD4+ subsets, TCRB CDR3 length was moderately but significantly shorter in type 1 diabetes patients. Shorter templates might have been favored by PCR, but patient and control samples were amplified and corrected together, so both groups would have been affected equally by any skew. Naive, central memory and regulatory TCRB repertoires appeared to be more alike among patients than among healthy donors. At VDJ recombination sites, patients with type 1 diabetes made fewer insertions and deleted more nucleotides, a pattern implying thymic rearrangement abnormalities. Because cDNA was sequenced instead of genomic DNA, activated cells with high expression could be over-represented, although the groups did not differ in activation or CD3 levels.

The entire amount of isolated RNA was reverse transcribed using the High Capacity cDNA Reverse Transcription Kit, so the sequenced TCRB transcripts were expressed ones. Deep immunoSEQ sequencing was applied to naive, central memory and regulatory T cell samples, giving an average of about 3.6 million total reads per sample. Sorted cells were lysed in RLT buffer and RNA was extracted with DNase-treated RNeasy Micro or Mini kits, depending on cell number. To prevent cross-contamination, every cell subset was processed on its own, while patient and healthy donor samples were processed together. TCRB sequences were amplified from cDNA with the immunoSEQ multiplex PCR, producing 87-bp fragments spanning the CDR3 region. Sequencing of the amplicons was performed on the Illumina HiSeq platform. The authors processed their data as follows. PCR bias was computationally corrected using synthetic template baselines, reads within Hamming distance 2 were collapsed, and singletons that could not be merged were discarded. By aligning reads against IMGT, V, D and J genes, CDR3 length, and insertions or deletions at six rearrangement sites were assigned. Within each subset, clonotype counts were normalized to the number of sorted cells before true diversity and Gini coefficients were calculated with the tcR R package. The overlap coefficient, calculated on TCRB nucleotide sequences, was used to quantify repertoire sharing. What TCRdb holds here is the immuneACCESS table cut down to in-frame rearrangements. Part of the clones is not present; checked against another copy, under half of the missing clones reflect an unresolved V gene, and the others are unexplained. The DNA was the basis for D and trimming; V, J and clone size are from that table. Recorded for this sample are 150,000 to 180,000 clones; 10% of them occurred a single time. The top ten constitute roughly 0.5% of the sample.

From each donor, a single peripheral blood sample of 100 to 150 mL on average was drawn into heparinised tubes. A BD FACSAria II and a panel including CD45RO, CCR7, CD25, CD127, CD95 and CD27 were used to sort naive, central memory, regulatory and stem cell-like memory CD4+ T cells. Purity was above 98% for every sorted population. PBMCs were isolated right away by Lymphoprep density gradient centrifugation and were stained directly, without culture. So that batch effects would be minimized, each experiment stained and sorted samples in pairs, pairing one healthy donor with one patient. The CDR3 contains 15 residues, cysteine and phenylalanine counted. Solely the CDR3 DNA is kept, with 45 bases framed from the first base. V trim: 5 bases; J trim: 3 bases; unmatched bases: 5. Based on the germline V gene (reference sequence), the CDR1 and CDR2 sequences are SEHNR and FQNEAQ. This clone was counted between two and nine times. It lacks a known antigen. No base qualities exist here, and no much larger clone lies one base off it.

The sequence links TRBV7-9 to TRBJ2-5; 11 nucleotides in the junction match TRBD2. The sample was central memory CD4+ T cells from blood. The sequence came from a young man with type 1 diabetes. This receptor has the CDR3 CASSQGLADEETQYF. The nucleotide sequence reads TGTGCCAGCAGCCAGGGACTAGCGGACGAAGAGACCCAGTACTTC.